This TCR beta chain was sequenced in a study of beta chain features in type 1 diabetes. General observations from the study: There were fewer insertions and more deletions at the VDJ junctions of type 1 diabetes patients. Possible PCR preference for shorter templates applied equally to patients and controls.

V was shortened by 3 bases and J by 5 bases, with 7 bases between the two germline ends. In germline, CDR1 is KGHSH, CDR2 LQKENI. The CDR3 contains 13 residues. Sequencing targeted expressed TCRB transcripts, as all isolated RNA had been reverse transcribed. Libraries were prepared by immunoSEQ multiplex PCR; TCRdb keeps only in-frame clonotypes and omits some of them. The sample consists of 500,000 to 700,000 clones, around 16% of them appearing once. Concerning this clone: Its cognate antigen is unknown.

Purities over 95% were achieved in all sorted populations. The chain employs TRBV18 and TRBJ2-2, with D uncertain. The clonotype comes from a man aged 18 to 30 in good health. Sample: naive CD4+ T cells from blood. As DNA, the CDR3 is TGTGCCAGCTCACCGATGGGGACCGGGGAGCTGTTTTTT. It translates to CASSPMGTGELFF.